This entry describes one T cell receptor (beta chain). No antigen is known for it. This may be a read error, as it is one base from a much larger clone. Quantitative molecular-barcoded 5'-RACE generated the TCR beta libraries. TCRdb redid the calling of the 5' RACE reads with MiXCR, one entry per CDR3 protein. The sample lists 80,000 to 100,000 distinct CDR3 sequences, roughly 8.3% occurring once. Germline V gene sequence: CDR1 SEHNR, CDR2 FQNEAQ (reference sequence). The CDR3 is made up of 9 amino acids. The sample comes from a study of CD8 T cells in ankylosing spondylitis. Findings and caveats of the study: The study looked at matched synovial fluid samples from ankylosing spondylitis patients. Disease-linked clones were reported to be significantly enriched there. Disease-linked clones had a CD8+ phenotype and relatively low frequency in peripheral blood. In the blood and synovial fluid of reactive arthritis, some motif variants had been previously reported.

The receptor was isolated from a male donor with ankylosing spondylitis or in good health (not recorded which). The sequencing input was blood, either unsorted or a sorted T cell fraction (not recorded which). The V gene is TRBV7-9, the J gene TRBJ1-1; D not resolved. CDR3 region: CTSTSEAFF. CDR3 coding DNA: TGTACCAGCACCTCCGAAGCTTTCTTT.